The present TCR beta chain was sequenced within a study of T-cell memory formation after mild COVID-19. General observations from the study: CD8+ contracting clones occupied EMRA, while CD4+ ones occupied mainly CM and EM. Balance between CD4 and CD8 was seen in clones contracting day 15 to 85, and a CD4+ lean was seen in later expanders. Second-wave clones peaking on day 37 lacked confirmed SARS-CoV-2 specificity. Certain responding clones were present in pre-infection memory, suggesting participation of cross-reactive memory.

TCRdb reprocessed the 5' RACE reads with MiXCR, giving one entry per CDR3 protein. The sample includes roughly 450,000 distinct CDR3 sequences, roughly 18% of them seen just once. This clonotype came up many times. Its antigen is currently unknown. The CDR3 runs to 14 residues. Trimming shortened V by 1 base and J by 1 base, and 8 bases separated the two germline ends. The source of this sequence is a man younger than 30 who had mild COVID-19 (a few samples of this study predate the infection). Cell type and time point are not known. The J gene is TRBJ2-7, the V gene TRBV12-3 or TRBV12-4, with a possible D match to TRBD1 (5 bases). Input material: PBMCs or a T cell subset sorted from them (not recorded which). The CDR3 here is CASSLVPGSYEQYF. The CDR3 region has the DNA TGTGCCAGCAGTTTAGTCCCAGGGTCCTACGAGCAGTACTTC.